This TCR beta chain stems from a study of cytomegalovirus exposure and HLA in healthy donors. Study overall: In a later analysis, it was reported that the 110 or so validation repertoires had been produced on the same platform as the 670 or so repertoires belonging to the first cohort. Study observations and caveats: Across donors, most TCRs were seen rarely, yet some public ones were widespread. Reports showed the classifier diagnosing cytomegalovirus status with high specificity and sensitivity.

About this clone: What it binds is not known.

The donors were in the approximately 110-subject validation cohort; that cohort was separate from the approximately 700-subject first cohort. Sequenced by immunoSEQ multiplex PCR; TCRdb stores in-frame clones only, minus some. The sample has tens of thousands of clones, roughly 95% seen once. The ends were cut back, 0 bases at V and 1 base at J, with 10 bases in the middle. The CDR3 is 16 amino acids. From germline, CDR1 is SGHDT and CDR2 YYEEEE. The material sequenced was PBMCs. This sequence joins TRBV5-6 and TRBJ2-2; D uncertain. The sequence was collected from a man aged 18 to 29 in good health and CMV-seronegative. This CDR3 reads CASSLAFSGNTGELFF. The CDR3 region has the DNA TGTGCCAGCAGCTTGGCTTTTTCGGGGAACACCGGGGAGCTGTTTTTT.